This T cell receptor (beta chain) is from a study of blood T cells in healthy people across ages. Findings of the study overall: Reliance upon unsorted PBMCs precluded definitive naive versus antigen-experienced comparison.

This CDR3 is 14 amino acids long. Trimming shortened V by 4 bases and J by 11 bases, and 21 bases separated the two germline ends. Germline values: CDR1 SGHRS, CDR2 YFSETQ. The table lists this clonotype with a few counts. The antigen is undetermined. Sample-barcoded 5' priming and a J-beta primer mix drove a second PCR of roughly 6 to 12 cycles. All cDNA molecules were each tagged by a template-switch adaptor with 12 random nucleotides. There were at least 2.5 million CDR3-containing paired-end reads obtained from each sample. TCRdb reprocessed the 5' RACE reads via MiXCR and lists one record per CDR3 protein. The table has 630,000 or so distinct CDR3 sequences, approximately 29% seen once.

This chain connects TRBV5-1 to TRBJ1-1, with D possibly matching TRBD1 (6 bases). The sequenced sample was blood. This sequence originates from a woman of 80 years or more in good health. Here the CDR3 DNA reads TGCGCCAGCAGCGGCCAGACAGGTGGGAATGTCGCTTTCTTT. It is translated as CASSGQTGGNVAFF.